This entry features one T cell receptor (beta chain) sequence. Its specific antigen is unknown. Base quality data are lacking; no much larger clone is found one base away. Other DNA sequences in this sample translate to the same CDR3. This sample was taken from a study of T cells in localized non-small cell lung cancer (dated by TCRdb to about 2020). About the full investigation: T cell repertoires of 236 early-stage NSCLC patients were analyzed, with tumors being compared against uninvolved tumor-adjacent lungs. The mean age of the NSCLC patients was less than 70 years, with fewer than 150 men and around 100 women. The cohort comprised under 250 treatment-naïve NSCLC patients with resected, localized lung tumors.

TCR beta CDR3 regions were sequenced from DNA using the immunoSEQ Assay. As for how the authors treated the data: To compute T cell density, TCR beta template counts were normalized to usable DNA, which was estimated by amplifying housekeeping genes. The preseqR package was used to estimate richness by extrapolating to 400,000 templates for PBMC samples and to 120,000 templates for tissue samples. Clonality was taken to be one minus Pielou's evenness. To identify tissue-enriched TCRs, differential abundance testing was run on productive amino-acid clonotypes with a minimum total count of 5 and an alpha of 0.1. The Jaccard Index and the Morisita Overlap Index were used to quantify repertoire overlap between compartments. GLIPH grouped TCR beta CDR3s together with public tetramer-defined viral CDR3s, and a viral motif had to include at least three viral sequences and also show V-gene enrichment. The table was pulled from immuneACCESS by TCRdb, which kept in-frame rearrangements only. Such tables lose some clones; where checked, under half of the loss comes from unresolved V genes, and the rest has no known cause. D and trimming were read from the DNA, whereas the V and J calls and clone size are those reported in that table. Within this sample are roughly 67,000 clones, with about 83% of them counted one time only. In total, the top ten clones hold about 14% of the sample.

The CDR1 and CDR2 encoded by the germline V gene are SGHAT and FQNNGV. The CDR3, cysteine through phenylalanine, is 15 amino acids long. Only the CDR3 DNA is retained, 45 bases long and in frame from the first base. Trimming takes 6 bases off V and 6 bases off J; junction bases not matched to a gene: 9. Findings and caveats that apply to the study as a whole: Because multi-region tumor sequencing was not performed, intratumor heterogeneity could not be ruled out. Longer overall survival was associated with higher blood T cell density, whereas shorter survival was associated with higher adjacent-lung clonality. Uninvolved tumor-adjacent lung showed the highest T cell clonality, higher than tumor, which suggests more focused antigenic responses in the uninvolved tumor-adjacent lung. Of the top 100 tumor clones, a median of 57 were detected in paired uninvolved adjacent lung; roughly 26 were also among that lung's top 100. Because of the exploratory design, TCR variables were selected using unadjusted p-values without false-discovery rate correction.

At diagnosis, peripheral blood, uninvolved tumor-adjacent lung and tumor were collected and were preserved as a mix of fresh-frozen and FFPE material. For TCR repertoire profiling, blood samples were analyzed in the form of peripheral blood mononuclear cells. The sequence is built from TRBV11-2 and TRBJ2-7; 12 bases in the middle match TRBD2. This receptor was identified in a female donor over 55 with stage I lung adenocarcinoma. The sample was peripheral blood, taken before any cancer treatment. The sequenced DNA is TGTGCCAGCAGTCCACCCCCGGGACTAGCGGGCGAGCAGTACTTC. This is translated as CASSPPPGLAGEQYF.